A selection of T cell receptor beta chains follows, all from one sample in a study of cytomegalovirus exposure and HLA in healthy donors. Sequencing was performed with immunoSEQ multiplex PCR; in TCRdb, only in-frame clones are kept and a portion is missing. The sample comprises approximately 210,000 clones, 70% to 80% of which are singletons, and approximately 2% rests with the top ten. Sample: PBMCs. The receptors originated from a young woman in good health and CMV-seropositive. Each CDR3 is given with its conserved first and last residue. The D gene is left open where the match is weak. Only part of the rows carry a size: once, few, many, or a class if the clone is expanded.

V	J	size	D	CDR3	DNA
TRBV5-1	TRBJ1-1	few	TRBD1	CASSITGDTEAFF	TGCGCCAGCAGCATCACAGGGGACACTGAAGCTTTCTTT
TRBV7-3	TRBJ2-1	.	TRBD2	CASSLTLAGHNEQFF	TGTGCCAGCAGCTTAACACTAGCGGGACACAATGAGCAGTTCTTC
TRBV10-2	TRBJ2-7	.	TRBD1	CATRQGRAYEQYF	TGCGCCACCAGACAGGGGCGAGCCTACGAGCAGTACTTC
TRBV6-1	TRBJ2-7	.	TRBD1	CASSAGTGVWNEQYF	TGTGCCAGCAGTGCCGGGACAGGGGTATGGAACGAGCAGTACTTC
TRBV5-1	TRBJ1-2	.	TRBD1	CASSEGTGRVYGYTF	TGCGCCAGCAGCGAAGGGACAGGCCGAGTCTATGGCTACACCTTC
TRBV30	TRBJ1-3	few	.	CAWSLTGTKGNTIYF	TGTGCCTGGAGTTTAACCGGGACAAAGGGAAACACCATATATTTT
TRBV19	TRBJ1-1	once	.	CASSTPGGNTEAFF	TGTGCCAGTAGTACTCCCGGCGGCAACACTGAAGCTTTCTTT
TRBV2	TRBJ1-2	.	.	CASTLLLGGYGYTF	TGTGCCAGTACCCTCCTTTTGGGGGGCTATGGCTACACCTTC
TRBV29-1	TRBJ2-1	.	TRBD1	CSVPQGQGKITNEQFF	TGCAGCGTGCCCCAAGGACAGGGAAAAATAACCAATGAGCAGTTCTTC
TRBV7-9	TRBJ2-3	few	TRBD2	CASRPLAGSTDTQYF	TGTGCCAGCAGGCCCCTAGCGGGAAGCACAGATACGCAGTATTTT
TRBV28	TRBJ2-5	.	.	CASSFVQGNVKETQYF	TGTGCCAGCAGTTTCGTGCAGGGAAATGTAAAAGAGACCCAGTACTTC
TRBV6-5	TRBJ2-7	.	TRBD2	CASSYSGGIYEQYF	TGTGCCAGCAGTTACTCGGGAGGGATCTACGAGCAGTACTTC
TRBV28	TRBJ2-4	.	.	CASSPPGVGKNIQYF	TGTGCCAGCAGTCCCCCGGGAGTTGGCAAAAACATTCAGTACTTC
TRBV5-1	TRBJ1-4	.	TRBD1	CASSLRGQGREKLFF	TGCGCCAGCAGCTTGAGGGGACAGGGCCGGGAAAAACTGTTTTTT
TRBV6-5	TRBJ2-1	few	.	CASSYSPSSYNEQFF	TGTGCCAGCAGTTACTCTCCGAGCTCCTACAATGAGCAGTTCTTC
TRBV9	TRBJ1-1	.	.	CASSVGASYTEAFF	TGTGCCAGCAGCGTAGGAGCGTCCTACACTGAAGCTTTCTTT
TRBV29-1	TRBJ2-2	few	TRBD1	CSVDRGQTGELFF	TGCAGCGTTGACAGGGGGCAGACCGGGGAGCTGTTTTTT
TRBV2	TRBJ2-5	.	TRBD2	CARRGLAQETQYF	TGTGCCAGGAGGGGACTAGCTCAAGAGACCCAGTACTTC
TRBV7-2	TRBJ1-2	.	TRBD1	CASSPGQGAFYGYTF	TGTGCCAGCAGCCCCGGACAGGGGGCCTTCTATGGCTACACCTTC
TRBV30	TRBJ2-1	.	.	CAWTRPTTRVVQFF	TGTGCCTGGACTCGACCGACCACTAGAGTGGTCCAGTTCTTC
TRBV5-1	TRBJ2-3	few	TRBD2	CASSLAPGGGGSDTQYF	TGCGCCAGCAGCTTGGCCCCGGGGGGGGGCGGCTCAGATACGCAGTATTTT
TRBV2	TRBJ2-7	.	TRBD2	CASTDRGAGGPRGQYF	TGTGCCAGCACCGACCGGGGAGCGGGGGGGCCTCGGGGGCAGTACTTC
TRBV4-2	TRBJ1-1	.	TRBD1	CASSNRGGTEAFF	TGTGCCAGCAGCAACAGGGGCGGGACTGAAGCTTTCTTT
TRBV7-2	TRBJ2-1	.	.	CASSRSGGTTMKQFF	TGTGCCAGCAGCCGATCGGGGGGCACGACAATGAAGCAGTTCTTC
TRBV7-9	TRBJ2-5	.	.	CASSFYREGGETQYF	TGTGCCAGCAGCTTCTACAGGGAGGGGGGAGAGACCCAGTACTTC
TRBV6-4	TRBJ1-1	.	.	CASSDSVDSNTEAFF	TGTGCCAGCAGTGACTCCGTAGATTCGAACACTGAAGCTTTCTTT
TRBV7-9	TRBJ2-1	.	TRBD2	CASSPGLAGGPVNEQFF	TGTGCCAGCAGCCCTGGACTAGCGGGAGGGCCGGTCAATGAGCAGTTCTTC
TRBV6-1	TRBJ2-7	.	TRBD1	CASSSSGQSYGQYF	TGTGCCAGCAGTTCCTCGGGACAGTCCTACGGGCAGTACTTC
TRBV15	TRBJ2-7	.	.	CATSRDLALGTNYEQYF	TGTGCCACCAGCAGAGATTTAGCCCTAGGCACGAACTACGAGCAGTACTTC
TRBV27	TRBJ2-7	.	TRBD1	CASSFSRGQGIYEQYF	TGTGCCAGCAGTTTTTCCCGGGGACAGGGGATCTACGAGCAGTACTTC
TRBV27	TRBJ2-7	.	TRBD2	CASSRSTSGYYEQYF	TGTGCCAGCAGTAGGTCGACTAGCGGATACTACGAGCAGTACTTC
TRBV6-5	TRBJ1-6	.	.	CATKTSSYNSPLHF	TGTGCCACAAAGACTAGCTCCTATAATTCACCCCTCCACTTT
TRBV27	TRBJ1-1	.	.	CASSSKPGHREAFF	TGTGCCAGCAGTTCCAAACCGGGACACAGAGAAGCTTTCTTT
TRBV30	TRBJ2-4	.	TRBD2	CAWSVSGRNIQYF	TGTGCCTGGAGTGTAAGCGGGAGGAACATTCAGTACTTC
TRBV9	TRBJ2-3	few	TRBD2	CASSPRTSGRLTDTQYF	TGTGCCAGCAGCCCACGGACTAGCGGGAGGCTCACAGATACGCAGTATTTT
TRBV27	TRBJ2-3	.	TRBD2	CASSSGTSGSKDTQYF	TGTGCCAGCAGTTCTGGGACTAGCGGGAGTAAAGATACGCAGTATTTT
TRBV1	TRBJ2-7	.	.	CTSSQEEWRGPTYEQYF	TGCACCAGCAGCCAAGAGGAATGGCGGGGACCGACTTACGAGCAGTACTTC
TRBV29-1	TRBJ1-2	once	TRBD1	CALNRGNYGYTF	TGCGCACTCAACAGGGGTAACTATGGCTACACCTTC
TRBV6-6	TRBJ1-2	.	.	CASSYSEQGNYGYTF	TGTGCCAGCAGTTACTCCGAGCAGGGCAACTATGGCTACACCTTC
TRBV19	TRBJ2-7	.	TRBD2	CASSITSGGTYEQYF	TGTGCCAGTAGTATTACTAGCGGGGGGACCTACGAGCAGTACTTC
TRBV7-9	TRBJ2-1	.	.	CASSPKSGRSSYNEQFF	TGTGCCAGCAGTCCAAAAAGCGGGCGGAGCTCCTACAATGAGCAGTTCTTC
TRBV4-3	TRBJ2-5	.	.	CASSQELLQGYYF	TGCGCCAGCAGCCAGGAATTGTTACAGGGCTACTACTTC
TRBV7-2	TRBJ2-7	.	.	CASTRQEMNEQYF	TGTGCCAGCACCAGACAGGAAATGAACGAGCAGTACTTC
TRBV9	TRBJ2-5	.	TRBD2	CASSPTSGGIQETQYF	TGTGCCAGCAGCCCTACTAGCGGGGGGATACAAGAGACCCAGTACTTC
TRBV7-2	TRBJ2-7	.	TRBD1	CASSRRTGPYEQYF	TGTGCCAGCAGCCGGCGGACAGGGCCCTACGAGCAGTACTTC
TRBV25-1	TRBJ2-1	.	.	CASSEAGSFNEQFF	TGTGCCAGCAGTGAAGCGGGTAGCTTCAATGAGCAGTTCTTC
TRBV27	TRBJ2-7	once	TRBD1	CASSPGQGYEQYF	TGTGCCAGCAGTCCGGGACAGGGCTACGAGCAGTACTTC
TRBV6-4	TRBJ1-4	.	TRBD1	CASNRQGGDEKLFF	TGTGCCAGCAATAGACAGGGGGGGGATGAAAAACTGTTTTTT
TRBV5-4	TRBJ2-7	.	.	CASSLGQSYEQYF	TGTGCCAGCAGCTTGGGGCAGTCCTACGAGCAGTACTTC
TRBV5-6	TRBJ2-7	.	.	CASSLPGSKHYEQYF	TGTGCCAGCAGCCTGCCGGGATCTAAGCACTACGAGCAGTACTTC
TRBV5-1	TRBJ2-3	.	TRBD2	CASRIGTSGGAPDTQYF	TGCGCCAGCAGGATCGGGACTAGCGGGGGGGCTCCAGATACGCAGTATTTT
TRBV28	TRBJ2-7	few	.	CASSRTTTYEQYF	TGTGCCAGCAGTCGGACTACTACCTACGAGCAGTACTTC
TRBV4-1	TRBJ2-3	.	TRBD2	CASSHGASGRTDTQYF	TGCGCCAGCAGCCATGGGGCTAGCGGGAGAACAGATACGCAGTATTTT
TRBV7-9	TRBJ2-7	few	TRBD1	CASSSDTGQGLDEQYF	TGTGCCAGCAGCTCTGACACGGGACAGGGTCTGGACGAGCAGTACTTC